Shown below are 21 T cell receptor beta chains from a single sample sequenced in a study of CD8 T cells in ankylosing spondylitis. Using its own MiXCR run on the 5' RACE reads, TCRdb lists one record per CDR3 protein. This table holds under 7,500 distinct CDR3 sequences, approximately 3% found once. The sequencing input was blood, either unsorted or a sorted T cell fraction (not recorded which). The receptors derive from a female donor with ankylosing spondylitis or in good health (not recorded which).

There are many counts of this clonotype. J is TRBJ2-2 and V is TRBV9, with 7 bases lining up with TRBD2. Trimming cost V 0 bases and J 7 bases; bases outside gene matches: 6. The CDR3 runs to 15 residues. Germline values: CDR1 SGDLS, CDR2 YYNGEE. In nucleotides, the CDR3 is TGTGCCAGCAGCGTAGAGGGCGGGGGTATCGGGGAGCTGTTTTTT. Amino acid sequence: CASSVEGGGIGELFF.

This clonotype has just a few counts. CDR3 nucleotides: TGTGCCAGCAGCGGTACAGGGAGGGGGACTAGCGGGAGGGCCGGAGGCACAGATACGCAGTATTTT. Its translation is CASSGTGRGTSGRAGGTDTQYF. This chain uses TRBV9 with TRBJ2-3, with TRBD2 matching over 16 bases. Germline CDR1 SGDLS, CDR2 YYNGEE. The CDR3 runs 22 residues. The V and J ends lost 3 bases and 1 base, in that order; junction bases with no gene match: 17.

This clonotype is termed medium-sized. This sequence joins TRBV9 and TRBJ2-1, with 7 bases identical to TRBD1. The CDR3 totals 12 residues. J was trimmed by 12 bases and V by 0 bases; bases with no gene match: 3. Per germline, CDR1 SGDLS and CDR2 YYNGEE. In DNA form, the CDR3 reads TGTGCCAGCAGCGTAGGAGGGGGCGCGCAGTTCTTC. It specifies CASSVGGGAQFF.

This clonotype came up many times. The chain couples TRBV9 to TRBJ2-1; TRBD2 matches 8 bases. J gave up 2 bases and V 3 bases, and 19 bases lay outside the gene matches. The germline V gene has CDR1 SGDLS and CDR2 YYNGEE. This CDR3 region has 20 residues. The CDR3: CASSARRAPLAGTPYNEQFF. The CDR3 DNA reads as TGTGCCAGCAGCGCTCGAAGGGCCCCTTTAGCGGGAACTCCCTACAATGAGCAGTTCTTC.

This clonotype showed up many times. The DNA of the CDR3 is TGTGCCAGCAGCACCTGGACTAGCGAAACAGATACGCAGTATTTT. Protein product: CASSTWTSETDTQYF. The chain joins TRBV9 to TRBJ2-3; 9 nucleotides match TRBD2. The CDR3 sequence is 15 residues long. Germline V gives CDR1 SGDLS, CDR2 YYNGEE. V lost 4 bases, J lost 3 bases, and 6 bases stayed unmatched.

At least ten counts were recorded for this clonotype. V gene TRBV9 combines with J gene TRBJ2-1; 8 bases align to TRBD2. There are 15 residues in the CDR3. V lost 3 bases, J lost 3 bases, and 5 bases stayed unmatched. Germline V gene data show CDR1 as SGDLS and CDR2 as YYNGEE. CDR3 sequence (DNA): TGTGCCAGCAGCGACGGGAGGGGAGGCTACAATGAGCAGTTCTTC. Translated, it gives CASSDGRGGYNEQFF.

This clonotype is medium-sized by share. The CDR3 is CASSVDFSGNTIYF. In DNA form, the CDR3 reads TGTGCCAGCAGCGTAGATTTTTCTGGAAACACCATATATTTT. This chain joins TRBV9 and TRBJ1-3; D uncertain. The CDR3 is 14 residues long. Germline V gene data show CDR1 as SGDLS and CDR2 as YYNGEE. The ends were cut back, 0 bases at V and 1 base at J, with 5 bases in the middle.

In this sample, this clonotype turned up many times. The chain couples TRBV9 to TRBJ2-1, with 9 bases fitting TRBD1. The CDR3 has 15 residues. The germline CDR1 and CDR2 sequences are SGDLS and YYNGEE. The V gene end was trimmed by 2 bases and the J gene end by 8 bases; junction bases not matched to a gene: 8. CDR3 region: CASSVYGTGWDEQFF. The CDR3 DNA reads TGTGCCAGCAGCGTGTACGGGACAGGGTGGGATGAGCAGTTCTTC.

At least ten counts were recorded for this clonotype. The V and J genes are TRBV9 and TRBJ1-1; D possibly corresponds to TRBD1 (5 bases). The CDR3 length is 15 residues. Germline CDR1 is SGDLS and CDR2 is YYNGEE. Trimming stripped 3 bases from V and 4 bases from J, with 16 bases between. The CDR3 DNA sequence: TGTGCCAGCAGCGCCGGATCGGGGGGGGGCACTGAAGCTTTCTTT. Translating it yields CASSAGSGGGTEAFF.

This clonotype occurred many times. CDR3 region: CASSSLGQPGVDEQYF. DNA of the CDR3: TGTGCCAGCAGCTCATTGGGACAGCCGGGCGTCGACGAGCAGTACTTC. The chain employs TRBV9 and TRBJ2-7; TRBD1 agrees at 7 bases. The CDR3 loop spans 16 amino acids. Germline values: CDR1 SGDLS, CDR2 YYNGEE. J lost 5 bases, V lost 4 bases, and 15 bases had no gene match. The entire variable domain, with the rest obtained from reference TRBV9 and TRBJ2-7, is as follows: DSGVTQTPKHLITATGQRVTLRCSPRSGDLSVYWYQQSLDQGLQFLIQYYNGEERAKGNILERFSAQQFPDLHSELNLSSLELGDSALYFCASSSLGQPGVDEQYFGPGTRLTVT.

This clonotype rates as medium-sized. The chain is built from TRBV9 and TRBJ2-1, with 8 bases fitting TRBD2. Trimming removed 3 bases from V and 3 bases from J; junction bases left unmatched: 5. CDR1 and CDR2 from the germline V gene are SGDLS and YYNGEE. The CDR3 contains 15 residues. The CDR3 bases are TGTGCCAGCAGCGCCACTAGCGGCAACTACAATGAGCAGTTCTTC. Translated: CASSATSGNYNEQFF.

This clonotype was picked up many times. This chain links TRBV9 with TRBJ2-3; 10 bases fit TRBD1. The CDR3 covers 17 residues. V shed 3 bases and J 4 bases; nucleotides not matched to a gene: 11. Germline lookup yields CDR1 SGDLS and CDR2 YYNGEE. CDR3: CASSEDQAGTGADTQYF. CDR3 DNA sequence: TGTGCCAGCAGCGAAGACCAAGCGGGGACAGGGGCAGATACGCAGTATTTT.

The CDR3 DNA reads as TGTGCCAGCAGCGTAGCCGACAGGAGCTACGAGCAGTACTTC. This sequence encodes CASSVADRSYEQYF. The chain carries TRBV9 and TRBJ2-7, with D maybe TRBD1 (6 bases). The CDR3 runs to 14 residues. The V and J ends lost 0 bases and 3 bases respectively, with 10 bases between them. In germline, CDR1 is SGDLS, CDR2 YYNGEE.

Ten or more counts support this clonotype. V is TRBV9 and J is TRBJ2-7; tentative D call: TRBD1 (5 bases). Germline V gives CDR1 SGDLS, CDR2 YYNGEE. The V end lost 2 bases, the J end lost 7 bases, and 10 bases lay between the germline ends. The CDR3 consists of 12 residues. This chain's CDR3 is CASSVWGGEQYF. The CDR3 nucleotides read TGTGCCAGCAGCGTGTGGGGCGGTGAGCAGTACTTC.

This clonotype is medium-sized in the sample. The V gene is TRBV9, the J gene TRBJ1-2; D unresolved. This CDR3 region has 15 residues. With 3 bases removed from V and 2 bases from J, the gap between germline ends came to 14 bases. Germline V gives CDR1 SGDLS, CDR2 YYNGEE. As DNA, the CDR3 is TGTGCCAGCAGCGCCCCAAGGGTGGGGAACTATGGCTACACCTTC. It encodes CASSAPRVGNYGYTF.

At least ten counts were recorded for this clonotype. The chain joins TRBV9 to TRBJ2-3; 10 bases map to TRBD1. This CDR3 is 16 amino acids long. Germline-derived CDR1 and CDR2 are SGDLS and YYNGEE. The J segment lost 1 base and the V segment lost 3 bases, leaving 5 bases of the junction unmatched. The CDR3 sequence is CASSASDRGGTDTQYF. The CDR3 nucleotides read TGTGCCAGCAGCGCGTCGGACAGGGGGGGCACAGATACGCAGTATTTT.

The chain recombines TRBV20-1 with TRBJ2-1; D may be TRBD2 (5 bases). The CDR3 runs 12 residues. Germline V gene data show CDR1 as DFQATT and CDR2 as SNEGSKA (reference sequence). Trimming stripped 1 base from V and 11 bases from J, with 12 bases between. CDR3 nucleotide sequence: TGCAGTGCTAGAGCAAGGGAGTTGCAGCAGTTCTTC. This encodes CSARARELQQFF.

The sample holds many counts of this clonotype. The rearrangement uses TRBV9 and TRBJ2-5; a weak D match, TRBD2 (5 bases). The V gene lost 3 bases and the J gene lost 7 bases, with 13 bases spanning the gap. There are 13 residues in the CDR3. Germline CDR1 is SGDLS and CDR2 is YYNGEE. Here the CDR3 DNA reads TGTGCCAGCAGCGCGTCCGGGAAGGGGACCCAGTACTTC. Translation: CASSASGKGTQYF.

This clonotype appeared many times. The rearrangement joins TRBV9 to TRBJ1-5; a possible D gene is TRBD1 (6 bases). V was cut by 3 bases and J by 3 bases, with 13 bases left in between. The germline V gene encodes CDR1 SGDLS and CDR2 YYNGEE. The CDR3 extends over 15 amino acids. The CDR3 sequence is CASSASTGYNQPQHF. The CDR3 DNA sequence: TGTGCCAGCAGCGCCTCAACAGGGTACAATCAGCCCCAGCATTTT.

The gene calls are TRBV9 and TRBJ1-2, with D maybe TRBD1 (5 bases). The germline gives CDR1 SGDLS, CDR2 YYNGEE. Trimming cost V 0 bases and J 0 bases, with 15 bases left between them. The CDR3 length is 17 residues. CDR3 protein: CASSVGVGDLTNYGYTF. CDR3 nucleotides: TGTGCCAGCAGCGTAGGTGTAGGGGACCTTACTAACTATGGCTACACCTTC.

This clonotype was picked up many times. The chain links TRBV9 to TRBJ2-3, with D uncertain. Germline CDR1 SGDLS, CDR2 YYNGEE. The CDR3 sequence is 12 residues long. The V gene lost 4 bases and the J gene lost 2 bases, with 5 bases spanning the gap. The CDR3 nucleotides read TGTGCCAGCAGCCCTGACACAGATACGCAGTATTTT. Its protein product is CASSPDTDTQYF.